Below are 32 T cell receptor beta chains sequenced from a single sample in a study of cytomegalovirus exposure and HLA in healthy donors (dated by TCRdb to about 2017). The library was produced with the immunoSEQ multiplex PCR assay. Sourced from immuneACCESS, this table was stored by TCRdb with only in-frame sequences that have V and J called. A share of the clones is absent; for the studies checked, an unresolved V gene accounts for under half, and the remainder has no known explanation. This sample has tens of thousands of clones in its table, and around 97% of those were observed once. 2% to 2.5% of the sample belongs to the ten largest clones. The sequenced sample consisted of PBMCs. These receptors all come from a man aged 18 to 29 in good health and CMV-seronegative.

The CDR3 nucleotides read TGTGCCAGCAGCGTAGACGGACAAAGCAATCAGCCCCAGCATTTT. Amino acid sequence: CASSVDGQSNQPQHF. V is TRBV9 and J is TRBJ1-5; possibly TRBD1 for D (5 bases). The CDR3 covers 15 residues. The V end lost 0 bases, the J end lost 1 base, and 8 bases lay between the germline ends. CDR1 SGDLS and CDR2 YYNGEE come from the germline V gene.

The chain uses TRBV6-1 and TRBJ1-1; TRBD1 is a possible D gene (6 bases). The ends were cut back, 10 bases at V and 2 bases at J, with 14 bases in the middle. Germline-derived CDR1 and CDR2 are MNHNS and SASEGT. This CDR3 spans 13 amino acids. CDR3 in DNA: TGTGCCACCGAACAGGGAAGAAACACTGAAGCTTTCTTT. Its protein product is CATEQGRNTEAFF.

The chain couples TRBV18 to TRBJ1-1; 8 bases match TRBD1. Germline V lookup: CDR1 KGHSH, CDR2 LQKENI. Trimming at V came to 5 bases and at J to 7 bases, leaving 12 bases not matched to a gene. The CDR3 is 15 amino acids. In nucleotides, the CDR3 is TGTGCCAGCTCATCGGATTCGACAGGGGAGGTTGAAGCTTTCTTT. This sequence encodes CASSSDSTGEVEAFF.

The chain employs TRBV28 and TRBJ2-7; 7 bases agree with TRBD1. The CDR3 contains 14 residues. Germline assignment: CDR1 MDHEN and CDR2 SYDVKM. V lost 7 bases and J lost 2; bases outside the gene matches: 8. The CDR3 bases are TGTGCCAGCACCTTGGGACAGCTTACCTACGAGCAGTACTTC. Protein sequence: CASTLGQLTYEQYF.

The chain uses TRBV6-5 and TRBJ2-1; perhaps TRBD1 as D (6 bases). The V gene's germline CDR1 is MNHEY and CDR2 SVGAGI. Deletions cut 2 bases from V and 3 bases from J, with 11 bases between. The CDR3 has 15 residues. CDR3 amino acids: CASSYLRGSYNEQFF. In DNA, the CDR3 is TGTGCCAGCAGTTACCTCAGGGGTAGCTACAATGAGCAGTTCTTC.

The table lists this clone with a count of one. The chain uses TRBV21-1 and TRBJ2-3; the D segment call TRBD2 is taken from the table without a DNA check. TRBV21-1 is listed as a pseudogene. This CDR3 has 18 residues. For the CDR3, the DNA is TGTGCCAGCAGCAAAGCGGGGGGACTAGCGGGAGATGTAGATACGCAGTATTTT. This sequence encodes CASSKAGGLAGDVDTQYF.

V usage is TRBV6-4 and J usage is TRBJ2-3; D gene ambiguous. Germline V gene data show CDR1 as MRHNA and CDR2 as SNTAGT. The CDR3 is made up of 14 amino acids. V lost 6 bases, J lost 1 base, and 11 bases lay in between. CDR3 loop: CASRVSAGTDTQYF. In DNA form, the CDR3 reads TGTGCCAGCAGAGTGAGCGCTGGCACAGATACGCAGTATTTT.

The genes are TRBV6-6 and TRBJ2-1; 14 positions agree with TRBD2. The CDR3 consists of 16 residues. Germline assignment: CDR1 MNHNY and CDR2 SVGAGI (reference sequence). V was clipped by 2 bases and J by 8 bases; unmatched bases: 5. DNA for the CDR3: TGTGCCAGCAGTTACACGACTAGCGGGAGGGGGGATGAGCAGTTCTTC. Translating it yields CASSYTTSGRGDEQFF.

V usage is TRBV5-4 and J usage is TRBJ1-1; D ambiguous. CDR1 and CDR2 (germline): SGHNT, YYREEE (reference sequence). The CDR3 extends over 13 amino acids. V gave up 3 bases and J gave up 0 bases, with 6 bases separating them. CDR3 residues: CASSSRMNTEAFF. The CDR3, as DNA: TGTGCCAGCAGCTCCAGGATGAACACTGAAGCTTTCTTT.

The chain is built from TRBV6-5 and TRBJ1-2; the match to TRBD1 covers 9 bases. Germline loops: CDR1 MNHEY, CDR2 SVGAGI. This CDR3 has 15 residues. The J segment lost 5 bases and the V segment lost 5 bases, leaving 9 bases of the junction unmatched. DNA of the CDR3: TGTGCCAGCAGTCCACGGACAGGGGAAGTTTATGGCTACACCTTC. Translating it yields CASSPRTGEVYGYTF.

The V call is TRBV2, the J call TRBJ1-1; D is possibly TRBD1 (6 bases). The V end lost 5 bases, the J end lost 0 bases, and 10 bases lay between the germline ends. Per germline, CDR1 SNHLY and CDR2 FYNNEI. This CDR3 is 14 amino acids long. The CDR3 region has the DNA TGTGCCAGCAGTCGGACAGCTTTGAACACTGAAGCTTTCTTT. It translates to CASSRTALNTEAFF.

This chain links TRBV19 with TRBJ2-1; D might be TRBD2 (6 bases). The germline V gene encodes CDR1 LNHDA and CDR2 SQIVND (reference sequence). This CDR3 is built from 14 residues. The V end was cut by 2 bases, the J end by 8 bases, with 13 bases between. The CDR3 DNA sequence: TGTGCCAGTAGTATACAGACGGGGGTTGATGAGCAGTTCTTC. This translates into CASSIQTGVDEQFF.

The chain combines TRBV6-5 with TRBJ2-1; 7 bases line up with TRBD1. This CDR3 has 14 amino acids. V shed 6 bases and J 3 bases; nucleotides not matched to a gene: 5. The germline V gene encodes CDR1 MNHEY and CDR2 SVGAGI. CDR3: CASSRDRDYNEQFF. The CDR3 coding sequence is TGTGCCAGCAGCCGGGACAGAGACTACAATGAGCAGTTCTTC.

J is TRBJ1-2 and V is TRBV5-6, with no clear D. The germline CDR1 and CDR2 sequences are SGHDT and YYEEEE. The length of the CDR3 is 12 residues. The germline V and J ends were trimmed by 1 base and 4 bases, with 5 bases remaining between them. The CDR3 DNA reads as TGTGCCAGCAGCTTGTTCTCCTATGGCTACACCTTC. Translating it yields CASSLFSYGYTF.

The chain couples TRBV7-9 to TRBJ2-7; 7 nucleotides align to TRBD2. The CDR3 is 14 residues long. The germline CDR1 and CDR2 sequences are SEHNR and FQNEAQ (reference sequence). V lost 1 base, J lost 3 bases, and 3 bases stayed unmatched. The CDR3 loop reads CASSLGEGIYEQYF. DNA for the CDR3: TGTGCCAGCAGCTTAGGGGAGGGGATCTACGAGCAGTACTTC.

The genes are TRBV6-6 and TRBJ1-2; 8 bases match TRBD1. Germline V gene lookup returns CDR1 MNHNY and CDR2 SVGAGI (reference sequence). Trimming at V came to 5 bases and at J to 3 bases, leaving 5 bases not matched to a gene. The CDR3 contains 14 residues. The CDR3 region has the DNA TGTGCCAGCAGTGGGACAGGAGAAGACTATGGCTACACCTTC. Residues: CASSGTGEDYGYTF.

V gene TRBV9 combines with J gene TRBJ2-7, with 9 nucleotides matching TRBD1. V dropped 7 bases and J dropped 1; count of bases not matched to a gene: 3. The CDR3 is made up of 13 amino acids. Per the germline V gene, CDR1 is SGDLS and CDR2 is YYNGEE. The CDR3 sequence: CASGTGTSYEQYF. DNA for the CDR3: TGTGCCAGCGGGACAGGGACTTCCTACGAGCAGTACTTC.

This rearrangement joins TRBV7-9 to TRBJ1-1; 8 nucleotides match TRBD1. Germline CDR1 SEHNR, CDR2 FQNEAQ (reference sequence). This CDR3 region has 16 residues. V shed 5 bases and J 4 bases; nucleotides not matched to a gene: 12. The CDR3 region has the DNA TGTGCCAGCAGCACTCCAGGGGGCGCGGTGAGCACTGAAGCTTTCTTT. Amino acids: CASSTPGGAVSTEAFF.

The CDR3: CASSFEGNTEAFF. CDR3 in DNA: TGTGCCAGCAGTTTCGAGGGGAACACTGAAGCTTTCTTT. The rearrangement joins TRBV7-9 to TRBJ1-1; no clear D. V shed 6 bases and J shed 1 base, with 9 bases lying between them. Germline lookup yields CDR1 SEHNR and CDR2 FQNEAQ (reference sequence). The CDR3 has 13 amino acids.

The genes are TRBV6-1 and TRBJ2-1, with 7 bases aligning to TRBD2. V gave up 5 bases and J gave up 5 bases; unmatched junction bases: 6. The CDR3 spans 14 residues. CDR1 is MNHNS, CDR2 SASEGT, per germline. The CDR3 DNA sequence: TGTGCCAGCAGTATCCAGCGGGATCACAATGAGCAGTTCTTC. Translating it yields CASSIQRDHNEQFF.

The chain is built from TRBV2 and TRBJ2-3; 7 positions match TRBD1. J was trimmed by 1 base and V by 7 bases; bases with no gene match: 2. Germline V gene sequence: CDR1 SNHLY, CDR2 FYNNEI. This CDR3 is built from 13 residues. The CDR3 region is CASKGGGTDTQYF. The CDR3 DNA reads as TGTGCCAGCAAAGGGGGCGGCACAGATACGCAGTATTTT. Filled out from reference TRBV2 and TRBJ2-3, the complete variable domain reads EPEVTQTPSHQVTQMGQEVILRCVPISNHLYFYWYRQILGQKVEFLVSFYNNEISEKSEIFDDQFSVERPDGSNFTLKIRSTKLEDSAMYFCASKGGGTDTQYFGPGTRLTVL.

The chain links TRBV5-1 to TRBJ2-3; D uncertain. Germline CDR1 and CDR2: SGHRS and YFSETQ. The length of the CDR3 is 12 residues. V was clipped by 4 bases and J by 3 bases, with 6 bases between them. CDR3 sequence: CASSPGTDTQYF. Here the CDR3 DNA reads TGCGCCAGCAGCCCAGGTACAGATACGCAGTATTTT.

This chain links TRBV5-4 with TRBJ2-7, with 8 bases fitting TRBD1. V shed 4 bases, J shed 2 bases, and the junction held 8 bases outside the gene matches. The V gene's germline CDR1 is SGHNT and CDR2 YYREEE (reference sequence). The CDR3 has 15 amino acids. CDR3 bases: TGTGCCAGCAGCCGACCGAGACAGGGGACCTACGAGCAGTACTTC. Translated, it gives CASSRPRQGTYEQYF.

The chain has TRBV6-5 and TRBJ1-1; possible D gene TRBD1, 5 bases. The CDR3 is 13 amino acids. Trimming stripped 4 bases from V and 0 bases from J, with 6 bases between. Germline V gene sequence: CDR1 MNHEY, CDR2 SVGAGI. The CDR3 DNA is TGTGCCAGCAGTTGGGGCATGAACACTGAAGCTTTCTTT. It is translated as CASSWGMNTEAFF.

This chain's CDR3 is CATTAERTGGFVAKNIQYF. The CDR3 bases are TGTGCCACCACTGCAGAGCGGACAGGGGGCTTCGTAGCCAAAAACATTCAGTACTTC. This chain joins TRBV15 and TRBJ2-4; the match to TRBD1 covers 11 bases. The ends lost 7 bases at V and 0 bases at J; junction bases unmatched: 14. Germline V gene lookup returns CDR1 LNHNV and CDR2 YYDKDF (reference sequence). The CDR3 runs to 19 residues.

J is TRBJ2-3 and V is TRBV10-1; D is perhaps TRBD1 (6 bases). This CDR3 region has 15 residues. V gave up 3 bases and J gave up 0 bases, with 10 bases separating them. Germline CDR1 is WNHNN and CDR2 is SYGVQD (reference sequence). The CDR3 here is CASSDTGHSTDTQYF. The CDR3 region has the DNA TGCGCCAGCAGTGACACGGGACACAGCACAGATACGCAGTATTTT.

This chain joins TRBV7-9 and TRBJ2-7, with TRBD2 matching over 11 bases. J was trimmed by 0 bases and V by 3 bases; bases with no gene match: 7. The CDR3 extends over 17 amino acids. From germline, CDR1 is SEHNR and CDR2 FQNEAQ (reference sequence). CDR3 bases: TGTGCCAGCAGCTTTGCTAGCGGGAGGCCGAGCTCCTACGAGCAGTACTTC. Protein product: CASSFASGRPSSYEQYF.

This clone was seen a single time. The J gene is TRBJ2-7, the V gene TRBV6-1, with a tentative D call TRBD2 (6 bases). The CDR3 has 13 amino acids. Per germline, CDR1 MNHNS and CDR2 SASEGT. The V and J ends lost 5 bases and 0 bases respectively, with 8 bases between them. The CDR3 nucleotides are TGTGCCAGCAGTTGGGACTTCTCCTACGAGCAGTACTTC. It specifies CASSWDFSYEQYF.

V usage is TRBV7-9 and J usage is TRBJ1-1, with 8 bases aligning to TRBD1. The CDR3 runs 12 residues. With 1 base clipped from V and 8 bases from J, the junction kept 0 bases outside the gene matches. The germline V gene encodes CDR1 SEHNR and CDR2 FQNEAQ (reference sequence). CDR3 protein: CASSLGDREAFF. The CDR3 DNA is TGTGCCAGCAGCTTAGGGGACAGGGAAGCTTTCTTT.

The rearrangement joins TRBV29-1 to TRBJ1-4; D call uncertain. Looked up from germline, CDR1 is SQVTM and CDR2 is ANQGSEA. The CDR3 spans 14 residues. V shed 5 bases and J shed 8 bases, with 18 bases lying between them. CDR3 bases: TGCAGCGTTCAAACCATGGTGGGCACGGAAAAACTGTTTTTT. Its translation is CSVQTMVGTEKLFF.

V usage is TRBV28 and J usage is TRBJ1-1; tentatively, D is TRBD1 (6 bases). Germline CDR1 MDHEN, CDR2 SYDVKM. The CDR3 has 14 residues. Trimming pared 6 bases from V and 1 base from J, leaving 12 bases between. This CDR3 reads CASRTGHRNTEAFF. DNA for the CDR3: TGTGCCAGCAGAACGGGACACCGGAACACTGAAGCTTTCTTT. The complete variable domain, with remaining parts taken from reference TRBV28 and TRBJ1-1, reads DVKVTQSSRYLVKRTGEKVFLECVQDMDHENMFWYRQDPGLGLRLIYFSYDVKMKEKGDIPEGYSVSREKKERFSLILESASTNQTSMYLCASRTGHRNTEAFFGQGTRLTVV.

The CDR3 DNA sequence: TGTGCCAGCATGAGGCGACAGAGCCAAAACATTCAGTACTTC. Amino acid sequence: CASMRRQSQNIQYF. This rearrangement joins TRBV2 to TRBJ2-4, with TRBD1 as a possible D gene (5 bases). Germline V gives CDR1 SNHLY, CDR2 FYNNEI. Trimming removed 7 bases at V and 5 bases at J, with 15 bases between. CDR3 length equals 14 residues.